This T cell receptor (beta chain) is from a study of shared clonotypes between healthy human individuals. Measured with immunoSEQ multiplex PCR; TCRdb has only the in-frame clones, and not every one. The repertoire has millions of clones, more than 85% of them found once; the top ten carry around 0.4%. Investigators divided CD4+ cells into CD45RA+ naive and CD45RA-negative memory subsets. From germline, CDR1 is SGHRS and CDR2 YFSETQ. The length of the CDR3 is 15 residues. Trimming removed 4 bases at V and 4 bases at J, with 17 bases between. Sequencing was carried out using naive CD4+ T cells from PBMCs. Subset noted: CD45RA+ positively selected. This TCR came from a man between 18 and 35 years old in good health. Some clones in this sample may be carry-over from other donors' samples. The chain combines TRBV5-1 with TRBJ1-2; perhaps TRBD1 as D (6 bases). CDR3 amino acids: CASSPGAGTSYGYTF. CDR3 nucleotides: TGCGCCAGCAGCCCAGGGGCAGGGACTTCCTATGGCTACACCTTC. Using reference TRBV5-1 and TRBJ1-2 for the parts outside the CDR3, the full variable domain is KAGVTQTPRYLIKTRGQQVTLSCSPISGHRSVSWYQQTPGQGLQFLFEYFSETQRNKGNFPGRFSGRQFSNSRSEMNVSTLELGDSALYLCASSPGAGTSYGYTFGSGTRLTVV.